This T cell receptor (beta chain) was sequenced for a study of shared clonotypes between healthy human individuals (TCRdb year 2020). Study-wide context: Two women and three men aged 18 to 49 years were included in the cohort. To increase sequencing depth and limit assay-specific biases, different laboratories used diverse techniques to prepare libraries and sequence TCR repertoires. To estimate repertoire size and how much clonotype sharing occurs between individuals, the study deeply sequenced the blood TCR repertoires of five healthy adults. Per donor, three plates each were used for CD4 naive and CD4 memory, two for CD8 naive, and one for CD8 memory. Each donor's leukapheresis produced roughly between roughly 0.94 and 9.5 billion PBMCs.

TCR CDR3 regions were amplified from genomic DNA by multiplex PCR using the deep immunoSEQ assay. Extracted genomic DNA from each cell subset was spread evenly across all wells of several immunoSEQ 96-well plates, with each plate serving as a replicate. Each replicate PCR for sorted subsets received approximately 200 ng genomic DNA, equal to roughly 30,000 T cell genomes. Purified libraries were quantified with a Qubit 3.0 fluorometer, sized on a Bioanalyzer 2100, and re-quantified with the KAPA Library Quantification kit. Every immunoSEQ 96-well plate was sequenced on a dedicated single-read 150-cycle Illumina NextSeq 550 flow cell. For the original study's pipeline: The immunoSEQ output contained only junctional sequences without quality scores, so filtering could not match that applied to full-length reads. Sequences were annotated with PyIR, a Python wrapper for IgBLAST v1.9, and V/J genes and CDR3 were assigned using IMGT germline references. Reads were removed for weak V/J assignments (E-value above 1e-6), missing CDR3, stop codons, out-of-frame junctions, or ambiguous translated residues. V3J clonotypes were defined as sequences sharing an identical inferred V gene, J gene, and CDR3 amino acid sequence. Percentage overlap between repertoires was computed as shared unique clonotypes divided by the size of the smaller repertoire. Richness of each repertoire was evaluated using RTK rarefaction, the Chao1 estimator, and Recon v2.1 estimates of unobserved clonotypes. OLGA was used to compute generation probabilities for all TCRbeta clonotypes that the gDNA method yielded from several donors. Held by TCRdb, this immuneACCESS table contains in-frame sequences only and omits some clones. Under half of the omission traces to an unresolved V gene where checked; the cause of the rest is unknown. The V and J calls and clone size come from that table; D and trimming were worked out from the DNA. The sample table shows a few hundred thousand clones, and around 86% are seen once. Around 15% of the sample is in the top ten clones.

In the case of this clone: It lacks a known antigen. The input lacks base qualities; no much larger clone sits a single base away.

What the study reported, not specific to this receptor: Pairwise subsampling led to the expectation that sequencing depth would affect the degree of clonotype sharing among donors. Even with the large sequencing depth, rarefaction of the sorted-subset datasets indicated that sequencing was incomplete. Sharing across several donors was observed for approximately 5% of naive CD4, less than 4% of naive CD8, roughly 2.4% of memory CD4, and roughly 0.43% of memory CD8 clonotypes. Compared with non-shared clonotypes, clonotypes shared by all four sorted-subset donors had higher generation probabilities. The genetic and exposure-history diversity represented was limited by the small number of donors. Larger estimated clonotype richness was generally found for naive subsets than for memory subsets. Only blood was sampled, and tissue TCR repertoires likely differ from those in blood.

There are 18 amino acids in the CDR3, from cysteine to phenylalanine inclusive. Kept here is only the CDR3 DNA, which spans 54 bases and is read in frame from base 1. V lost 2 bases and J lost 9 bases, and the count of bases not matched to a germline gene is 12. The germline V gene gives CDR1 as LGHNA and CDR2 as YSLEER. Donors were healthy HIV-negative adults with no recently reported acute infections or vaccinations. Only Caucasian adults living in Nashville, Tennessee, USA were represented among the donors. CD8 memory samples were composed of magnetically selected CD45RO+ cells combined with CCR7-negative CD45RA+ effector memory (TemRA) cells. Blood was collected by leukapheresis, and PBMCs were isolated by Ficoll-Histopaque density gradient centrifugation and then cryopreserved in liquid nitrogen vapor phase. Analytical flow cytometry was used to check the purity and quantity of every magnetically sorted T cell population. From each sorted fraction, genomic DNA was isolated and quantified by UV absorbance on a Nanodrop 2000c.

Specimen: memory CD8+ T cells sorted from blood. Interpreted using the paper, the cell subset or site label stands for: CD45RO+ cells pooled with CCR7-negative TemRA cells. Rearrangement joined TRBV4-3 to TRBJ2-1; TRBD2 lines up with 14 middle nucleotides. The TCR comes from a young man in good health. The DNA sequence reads TGCGCCAGCAGCCAAATGGGACTAGCGGGAGAGGGGGACGGTGAGCAGTTCTTC. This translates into CASSQMGLAGEGDGEQFF.